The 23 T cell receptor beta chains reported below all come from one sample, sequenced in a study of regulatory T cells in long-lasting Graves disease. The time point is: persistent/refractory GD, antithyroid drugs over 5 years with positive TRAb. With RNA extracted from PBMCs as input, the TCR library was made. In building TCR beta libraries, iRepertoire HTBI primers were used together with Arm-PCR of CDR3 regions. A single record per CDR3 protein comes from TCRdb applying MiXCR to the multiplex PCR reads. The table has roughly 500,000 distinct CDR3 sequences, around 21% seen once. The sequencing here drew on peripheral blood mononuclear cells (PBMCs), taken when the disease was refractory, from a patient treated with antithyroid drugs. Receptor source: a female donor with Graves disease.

The chain's CDR3 is CASSLQDAGHEQYF. CDR3 nucleotide sequence: TGTGCCAGCAGCTTACAGGACGCGGGGCACGAGCAGTACTTC. The chain is built from TRBV7-9 and TRBJ2-7; D is possibly TRBD2 (6 bases). CDR1 SEHNR and CDR2 FQNEAQ come from the germline V gene (reference sequence). V lost 2 bases and J 5 bases, leaving 13 bases between the germline ends. CDR3 length: 14 amino acids.

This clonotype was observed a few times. The CDR3, as DNA: TGTGCCAGCAGTCAAAATGGGTTGTCGGCTGCTGAGCAGTTCTTC. It is translated as CASSQNGLSAAEQFF. This chain links TRBV28 with TRBJ2-1; D unresolved. The CDR3 length is 15 residues. Trimming removed 5 bases at V and 9 bases at J, with 20 bases between. Germline values: CDR1 MDHEN, CDR2 SYDVKM.

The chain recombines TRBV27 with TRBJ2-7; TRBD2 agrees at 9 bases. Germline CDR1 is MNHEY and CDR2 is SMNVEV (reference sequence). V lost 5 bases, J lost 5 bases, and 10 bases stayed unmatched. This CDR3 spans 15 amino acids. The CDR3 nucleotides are TGTGCCAGCAGTCACCCTGGCGGGAGGGCGGACGAGCAGTACTTC. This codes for CASSHPGGRADEQYF.

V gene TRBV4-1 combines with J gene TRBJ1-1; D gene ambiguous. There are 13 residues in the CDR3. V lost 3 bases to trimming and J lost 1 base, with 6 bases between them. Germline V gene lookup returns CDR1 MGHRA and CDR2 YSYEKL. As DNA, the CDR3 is TGCGCCAGCAGCCATACACCGAACACTGAAGCTTTCTTT. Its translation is CASSHTPNTEAFF.

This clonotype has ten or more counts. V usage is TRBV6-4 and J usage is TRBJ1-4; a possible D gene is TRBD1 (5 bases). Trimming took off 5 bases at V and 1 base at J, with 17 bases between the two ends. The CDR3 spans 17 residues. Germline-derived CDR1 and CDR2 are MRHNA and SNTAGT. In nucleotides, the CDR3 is TGTGCCAGCAGTCAAACAGGCCTGGGAATAACTAATGAAAAACTGTTTTTT. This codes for CASSQTGLGITNEKLFF.

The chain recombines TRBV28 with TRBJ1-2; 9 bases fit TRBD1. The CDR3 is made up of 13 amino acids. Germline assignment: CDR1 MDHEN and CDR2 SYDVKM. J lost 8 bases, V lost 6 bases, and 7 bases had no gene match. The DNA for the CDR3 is TGTGCCAGCAGAACAGGGGGCGCGGGCGGCTACACCTTC. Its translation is CASRTGGAGGYTF.

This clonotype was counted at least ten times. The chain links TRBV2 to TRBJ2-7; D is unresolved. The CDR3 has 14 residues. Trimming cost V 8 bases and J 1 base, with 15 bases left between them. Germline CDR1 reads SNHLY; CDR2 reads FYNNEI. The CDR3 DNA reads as TGTGCCAGCCGAGGATGGACCGAATCCTACGAGCAGTACTTC. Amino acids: CASRGWTESYEQYF.

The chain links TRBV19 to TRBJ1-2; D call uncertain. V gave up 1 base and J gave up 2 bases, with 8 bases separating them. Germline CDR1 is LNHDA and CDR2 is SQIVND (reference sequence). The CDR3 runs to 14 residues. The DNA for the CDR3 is TGTGCCAGTAGTATAGGAATGCCGAACTATGGCTACACCTTC. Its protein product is CASSIGMPNYGYTF. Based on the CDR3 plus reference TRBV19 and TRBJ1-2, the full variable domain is DGGITQSPKYLFRKEGQNVTLSCEQNLNHDAMYWYRQDPGQGLRLIYYSQIVNDFQKGDIAEGYSVSREKKESFPLTVTSAQKNPTAFYLCASSIGMPNYGYTFGSGTRLTVV.

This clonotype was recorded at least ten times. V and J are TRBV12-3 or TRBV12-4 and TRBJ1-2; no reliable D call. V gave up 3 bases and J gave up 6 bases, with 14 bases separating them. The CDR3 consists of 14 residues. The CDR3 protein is CASSLFPRSNGYTF. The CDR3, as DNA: TGTGCCAGCAGTTTGTTTCCGAGAAGTAATGGCTACACCTTC.

The chain's CDR3 is CASSLSIVWGWGHEQYF. CDR3 nucleotides: TGTGCCAGCAGTTTATCGATAGTCTGGGGATGGGGCCACGAGCAGTACTTC. V and J are TRBV27 and TRBJ2-7; D may be TRBD1 (5 bases). The germline gives CDR1 MNHEY, CDR2 SMNVEV (reference sequence). This CDR3 comprises 17 residues. Trimming removed 0 bases from V and 5 bases from J, with 20 bases in between.

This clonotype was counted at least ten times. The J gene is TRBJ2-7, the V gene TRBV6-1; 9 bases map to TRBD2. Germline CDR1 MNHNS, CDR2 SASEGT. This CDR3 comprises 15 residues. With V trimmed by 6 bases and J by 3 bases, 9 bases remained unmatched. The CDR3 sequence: CASSYSGSKVYEQYF. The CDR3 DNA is TGTGCCAGCAGCTATAGCGGGAGTAAGGTCTACGAGCAGTACTTC.

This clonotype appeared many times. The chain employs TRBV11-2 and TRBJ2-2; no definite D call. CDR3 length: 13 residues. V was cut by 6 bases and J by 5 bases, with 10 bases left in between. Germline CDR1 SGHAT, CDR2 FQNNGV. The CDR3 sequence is CASRPSWTGELFF. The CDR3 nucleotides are TGTGCCAGCAGGCCTAGTTGGACCGGGGAGCTGTTTTTT.

Here the CDR3 DNA reads TGTGCCAGTAGTATATTATTGGAAGGGTCGCCTGAAGCTTTCTTT. It yields the protein CASSILLEGSPEAFF. V is TRBV19 and J is TRBJ1-1, with D unresolved. Trimming removed 2 bases from V and 6 bases from J, with 16 bases in between. The CDR3 covers 15 residues. Germline V CDR1 and CDR2: LNHDA, SQIVND (reference sequence).

Here the CDR3 reads CASSQRERDKTYEQYF. The CDR3, as DNA: TGCGCCAGCAGCCAACGGGAGCGGGACAAAACCTACGAGCAGTACTTC. This chain uses TRBV4-1 with TRBJ2-7; possible D gene TRBD2, 7 bases. V was pared by 2 bases and J by 2 bases, with 16 bases between. The CDR3 is 16 amino acids. CDR1 and CDR2 (germline): MGHRA, YSYEKL.

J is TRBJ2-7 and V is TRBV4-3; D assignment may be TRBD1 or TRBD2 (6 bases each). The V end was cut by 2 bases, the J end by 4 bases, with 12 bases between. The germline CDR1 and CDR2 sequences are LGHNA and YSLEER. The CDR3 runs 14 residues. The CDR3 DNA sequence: TGCGCCAGCAGCCAAAGTAGGGGGGCGTACGAGCAGTACTTC. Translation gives CASSQSRGAYEQYF.

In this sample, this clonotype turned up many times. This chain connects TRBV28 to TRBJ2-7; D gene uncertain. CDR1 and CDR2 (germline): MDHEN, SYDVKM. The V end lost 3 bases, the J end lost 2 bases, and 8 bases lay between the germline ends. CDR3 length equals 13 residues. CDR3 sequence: CASSFHSTYEQYF. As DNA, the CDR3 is TGTGCCAGCAGTTTCCATAGCACCTACGAGCAGTACTTC.

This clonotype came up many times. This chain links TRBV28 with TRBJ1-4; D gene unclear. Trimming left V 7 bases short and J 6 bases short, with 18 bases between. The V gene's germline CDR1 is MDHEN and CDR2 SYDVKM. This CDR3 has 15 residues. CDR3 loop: CASNDRELGDEKLFF. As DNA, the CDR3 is TGTGCCAGCAACGACCGGGAACTGGGAGATGAAAAACTGTTTTTT. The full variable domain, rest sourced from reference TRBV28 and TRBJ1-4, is DVKVTQSSRYLVKRTGEKVFLECVQDMDHENMFWYRQDPGLGLRLIYFSYDVKMKEKGDIPEGYSVSREKKERFSLILESASTNQTSMYLCASNDRELGDEKLFFGSGTQLSVL.

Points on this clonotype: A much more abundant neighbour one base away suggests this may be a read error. The DNA for the CDR3 is TGTGCCAGCAGCACCGTCCGGGGGACTAGGACACCCCTCCACTTT. Its translation is CASSTVRGTRTPLHF. The chain employs TRBV27 and TRBJ1-6, with a weak D call TRBD1 (5 bases). The V and J ends lost 6 bases and 11 bases respectively, with 20 bases between them. The CDR3 contains 15 residues. Germline V gene data show CDR1 as MNHEY and CDR2 as SMNVEV (reference sequence).

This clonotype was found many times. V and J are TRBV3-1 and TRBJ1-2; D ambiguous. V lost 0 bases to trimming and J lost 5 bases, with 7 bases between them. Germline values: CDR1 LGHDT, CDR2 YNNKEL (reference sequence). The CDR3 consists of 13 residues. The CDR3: CASSQDNGYGYTF. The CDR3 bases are TGTGCCAGCAGCCAAGATAACGGATATGGCTACACCTTC.

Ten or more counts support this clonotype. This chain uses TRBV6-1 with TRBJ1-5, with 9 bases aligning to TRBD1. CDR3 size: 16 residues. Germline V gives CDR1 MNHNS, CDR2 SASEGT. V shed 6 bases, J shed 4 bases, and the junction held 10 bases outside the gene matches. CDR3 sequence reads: CASRFSGTGWNQPQHF. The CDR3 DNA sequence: TGTGCCAGCAGATTCTCCGGGACAGGGTGGAATCAGCCCCAGCATTTT.

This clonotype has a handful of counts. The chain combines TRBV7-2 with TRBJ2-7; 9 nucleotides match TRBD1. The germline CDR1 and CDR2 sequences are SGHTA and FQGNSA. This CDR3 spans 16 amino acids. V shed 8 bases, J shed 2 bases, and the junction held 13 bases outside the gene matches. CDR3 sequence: CASSRGAGTGTYEQYF. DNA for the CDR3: TGTGCCAGCTCTAGGGGCGCCGGGACAGGGACCTACGAGCAGTACTTC.

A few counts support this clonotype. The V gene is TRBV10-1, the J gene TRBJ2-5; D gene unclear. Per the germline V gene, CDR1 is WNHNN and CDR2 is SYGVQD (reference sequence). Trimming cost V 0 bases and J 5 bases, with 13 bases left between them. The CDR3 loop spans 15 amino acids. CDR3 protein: CASSESTGRAETQYF. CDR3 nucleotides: TGCGCCAGCAGTGAGTCGACCGGTAGAGCGGAGACCCAGTACTTC.

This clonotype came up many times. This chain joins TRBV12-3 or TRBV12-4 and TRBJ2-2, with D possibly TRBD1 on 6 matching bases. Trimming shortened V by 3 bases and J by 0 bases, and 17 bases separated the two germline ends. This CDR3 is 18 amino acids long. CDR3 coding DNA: TGTGCCAGCAGTTTCCGACCGGGGACAACTGCGAACACCGGGGAGCTGTTTTTT. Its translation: CASSFRPGTTANTGELFF.